What follows are 6 T cell receptor beta chains derived from one specimen sequenced in a study of T-cell memory formation after mild COVID-19. Using its own MiXCR run on the 5' RACE reads, TCRdb lists one record per CDR3 protein. The sample lists some 320,000 distinct CDR3 sequences; 15% were seen once. The specimen sequenced was PBMCs or a T cell subset sorted from them (not recorded which). The source of these receptors is a man aged 18 to 29 who had mild COVID-19 (a few samples of this study predate the infection). Cell type and time point are not known.

This clonotype was found a few times. This chain connects TRBV5-5 to TRBJ2-2, with D perhaps TRBD2 (6 bases). V gave up 0 bases and J gave up 4 bases, with 13 bases separating them. The CDR3 consists of 16 residues. CDR1 and CDR2 from the germline V gene are SGHKS and YYEKEE (reference sequence). The CDR3 DNA reads TGTGCCAGCAGCTTGGTTGGAGGGGTCAGCACCGGGGAGCTGTTTTTT. Protein sequence: CASSLVGGVSTGELFF. The full variable domain, with the rest looked up from reference TRBV5-5 and TRBJ2-2, is DAGVTQSPTHLIKTRGQQVTLRCSPISGHKSVSWYQQVLGQGPQFIFQYYEKEERGRGNFPDRFSARQFPNYSSELNVNALLLGDSALYLCASSLVGGVSTGELFFGEGSRLTVL.

CDR3 coding DNA: TGTGCCAGCAGCTCCTACTCTGGAAACACCATATATTTT. Its translation: CASSSYSGNTIYF. The chain combines TRBV7-3 with TRBJ1-3; no clear D. Trimming cost V 4 bases and J 0 bases, with 4 bases left between them. The CDR3 consists of 13 residues. CDR1 SGHTA and CDR2 FQGTGA come from the germline V gene. Full variable domain (outside the CDR3, taken from reference TRBV7-3 and TRBJ1-3): GAGVSQTPSNKVTEKGKYVELRCDPISGHTALYWYRQSLGQGPEFLIYFQGTGAADDSGLPNDRFFAVRPEGSVSTLKIQRTERGDSAVYLCASSSYSGNTIYFGEGSWLTVV.

The J gene is TRBJ2-3, the V gene TRBV9; tentative D call: TRBD1 (5 bases). V dropped 3 bases and J dropped 5 bases, with 19 bases sitting between them. Germline V gene data show CDR1 as SGDLS and CDR2 as YYNGEE. The CDR3 length is 16 residues. The CDR3 region is CASSAERGWLGDTQYF. CDR3 in DNA: TGTGCCAGCAGCGCCGAAAGGGGCTGGCTTGGAGATACGCAGTATTTT.

This clonotype was seen a handful of times. J is TRBJ1-1 and V is TRBV29-1; TRBD1 matches 8 bases. The germline V gene encodes CDR1 SQVTM and CDR2 ANQGSEA. CDR3 length: 13 amino acids. Losses at the gene ends were 7 bases for V and 4 bases for J; bases not matched to a gene: 8. CDR3 sequence (DNA): TGCAGCGCTGACAGGGGAGGAGGCACTGAAGCTTTCTTT. Amino acids: CSADRGGGTEAFF.

The chain has TRBV7-2 and TRBJ1-6; 8 positions match TRBD1. Germline values: CDR1 SGHTA, CDR2 FQGNSA. The CDR3 covers 15 residues. The V gene end was trimmed by 5 bases and the J gene end by 5 bases; junction bases not matched to a gene: 5. Written as DNA, the CDR3 is TGTGCCAGCAGCCCCCGGGACAGGCATAATTCACCCCTCCACTTT. Its protein product is CASSPRDRHNSPLHF.

This clonotype was observed many times. The chain has TRBV5-4 and TRBJ2-1; D remains unclear. The germline V gene has CDR1 SGHNT and CDR2 YYREEE (reference sequence). V lost 7 bases to trimming and J lost 0 bases, with 14 bases between them. The CDR3 length is 15 residues. The CDR3 DNA reads TGTGCCAGCTGGGCCCAGACAAGCTCCTACAATGAGCAGTTCTTC. It translates to CASWAQTSSYNEQFF.